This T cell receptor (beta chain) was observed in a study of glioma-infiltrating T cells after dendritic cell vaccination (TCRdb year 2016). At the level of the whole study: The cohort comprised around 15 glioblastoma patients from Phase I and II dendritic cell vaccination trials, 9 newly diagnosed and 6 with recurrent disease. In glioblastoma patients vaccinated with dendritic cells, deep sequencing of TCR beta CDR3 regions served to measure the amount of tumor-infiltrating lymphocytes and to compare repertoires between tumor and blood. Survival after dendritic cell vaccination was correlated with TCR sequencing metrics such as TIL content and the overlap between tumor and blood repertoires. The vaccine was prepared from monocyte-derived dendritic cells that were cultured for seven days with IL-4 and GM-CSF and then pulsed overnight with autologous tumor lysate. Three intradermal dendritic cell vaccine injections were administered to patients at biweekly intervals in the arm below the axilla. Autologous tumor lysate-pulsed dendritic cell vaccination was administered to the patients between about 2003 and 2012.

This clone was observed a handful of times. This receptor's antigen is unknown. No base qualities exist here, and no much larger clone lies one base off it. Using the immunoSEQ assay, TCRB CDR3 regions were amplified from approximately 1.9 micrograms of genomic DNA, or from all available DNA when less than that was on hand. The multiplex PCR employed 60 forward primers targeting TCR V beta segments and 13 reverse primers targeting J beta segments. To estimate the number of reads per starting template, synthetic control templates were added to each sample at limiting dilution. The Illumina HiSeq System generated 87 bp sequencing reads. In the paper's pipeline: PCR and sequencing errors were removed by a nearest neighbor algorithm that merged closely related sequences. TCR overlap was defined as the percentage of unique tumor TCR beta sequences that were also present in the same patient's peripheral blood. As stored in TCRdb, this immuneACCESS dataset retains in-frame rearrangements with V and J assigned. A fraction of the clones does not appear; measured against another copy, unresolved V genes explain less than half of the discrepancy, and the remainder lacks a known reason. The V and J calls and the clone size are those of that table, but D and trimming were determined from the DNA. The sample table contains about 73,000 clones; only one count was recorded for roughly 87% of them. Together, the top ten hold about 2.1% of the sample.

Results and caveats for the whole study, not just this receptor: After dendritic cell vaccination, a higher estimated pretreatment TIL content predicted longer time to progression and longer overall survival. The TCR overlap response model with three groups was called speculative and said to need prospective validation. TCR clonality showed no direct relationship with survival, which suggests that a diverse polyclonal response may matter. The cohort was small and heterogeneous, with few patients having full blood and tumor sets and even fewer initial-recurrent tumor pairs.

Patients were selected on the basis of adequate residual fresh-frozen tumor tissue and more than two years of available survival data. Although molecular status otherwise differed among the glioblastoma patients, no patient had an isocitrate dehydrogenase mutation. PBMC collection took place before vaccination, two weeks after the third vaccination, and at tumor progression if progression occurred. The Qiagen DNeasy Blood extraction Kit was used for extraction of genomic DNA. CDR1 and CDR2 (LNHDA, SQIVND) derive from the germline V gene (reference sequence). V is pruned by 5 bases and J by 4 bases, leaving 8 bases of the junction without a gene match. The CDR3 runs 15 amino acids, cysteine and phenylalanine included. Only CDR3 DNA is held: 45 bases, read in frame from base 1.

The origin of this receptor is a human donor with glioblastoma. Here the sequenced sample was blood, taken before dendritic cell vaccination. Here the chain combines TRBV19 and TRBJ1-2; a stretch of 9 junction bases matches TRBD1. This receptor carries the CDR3 CASSVAPGQGYGYTF. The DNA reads TGTGCCAGTAGTGTCGCCCCGGGACAGGGCTATGGCTACACCTTC.